This paragraph covers one T cell receptor beta chain sequence. The target of this receptor is not known. Within one base of it there is no much larger clone, and no base qualities were kept. TCRbeta CDR3 regions were amplified from genomic DNA by means of the immunoSEQ Assay, a bias-controlled multiplex PCR. Concerning the study's data processing: Within the assay, amplification of reference gene primers was used to estimate how many nucleated cells each sample contained. To quantify the absolute abundance of each unique TCRbeta CDR3 rearrangement, sequence reads were collapsed and filtered. For each sample, productive Simpson clonality was calculated as the square root of Simpson's diversity index over productive rearrangements. In its TCRdb copy, this immuneACCESS table keeps in-frame sequences only and misses some clones. Where compared with another copy, unresolved V genes explain less than half of these, and the others have no known cause. V, J and clone size derive from that table, while D and trimming were established from the DNA sequence. Recorded for this sample are fewer than 350,000 clones; roughly 90% of them occurred a single time. The ten largest clones take up around 1% of the sample.

This entry comes from a study of blood T cell repertoires in COVID-19 (dated by TCRdb to 2019 to 2021). With regard to the full study: Collaborator samples came from the United States, Italy and Spain and covered acute and convalescent phases of COVID-19. The material from the prospective study consisted of cDNA or gDNA derived from T cells, B-cell-depleted T cells, or PBMCs. The dataset comprised deeply sampled blood TCRbeta repertoires from subjects exposed to, actively infected with, or recovered from COVID-19. A freely available public database, intended as a resource for researchers studying the immune response to SARS-CoV-2, is where the repertoires were released. Samples came from the ongoing ImmuneRACE study (first 160 participants) plus 1,254 subjects from 6 global collaborators. A de-identified subject ID, COVID-19 status, age in years and sex were almost always included in the sample metadata. HLA class I and class II types, where available, came from metadata supplied by the sample provider rather than from assay-based typing.

From a lookup of the germline V gene (reference sequence), CDR1 and CDR2 are SEHNR and FQNEAQ. V is cut back by 3 bases and J by 4 bases, with 11 bases in the junction unmatched. The CDR3 numbers 16 residues from cysteine through phenylalanine. Of all the DNA, just the CDR3 is kept, 48 bases in frame from base 1. What the work shows at the level of the full study, not this receptor alone: How much clinical and demographic metadata was included differed by source and by participant, and the metadata was provided uncurated.

Participants in the prospective study were enrolled through a virtual design, were aged roughly 18 to 100 years, and lived in approximately 25 United States geographic areas. Cohort assignment in the prospective study relied on participant-reported clinical history from a screening survey and a study questionnaire. Recovered participants in ImmuneRACE Cohort 3 were defined as having two consecutive negative NP/OP PCR tests, clearance from a healthcare professional, or resolution of symptoms. In the prospective study, mobile phlebotomists collected whole blood, serum and a nasopharyngeal or oropharyngeal swab from each participant. Over a roughly 2-month period, participants in the prospective study had the option of providing additional blood draws and questionnaires. Prospective study blood samples were shipped either frozen or at room temperature before DNA extraction.

The rearranged chain carries TRBV7-9 and TRBJ2-7; TRBD2 agrees with 8 junctional bases. Specimen: PBMCs or T cells enriched from blood (not recorded which). The TCR comes from a woman aged 25 to 39 who had recovered from COVID-19. The DNA sequence follows: TGTGCCAGCAGCTTTACGACAAGCGGGAGTGTATACGAGCAGTACTTC. This is translated as CASSFTTSGSVYEQYF. The full variable domain, with segments outside the CDR3 supplied by the reference TRBV7-9 and TRBJ2-7 proteins, appears as DTGVSQNPRHKITKRGQNVTFRCDPISEHNRLYWYRQTLGQGPEFLTYFQNEAQLEKSRLLSDRFSAERPKGSFSTLEIQRTEQGDSAMYLCASSFTTSGSVYEQYFGPGTRLTVT.